These 6 T cell receptor beta chains came from one sample sequenced in a study of chemoradiotherapy in HPV16-positive cancers. Generated by immunoSEQ multiplex PCR, the TCRdb table keeps only in-frame clones and is missing some. Seen here are about 68,000 clones, about 90% observed once, and the top ten hold around 4.4%. The source was blood, collected from a patient who underwent chemoradiotherapy. Every receptor here comes from a human donor with HPV-associated anogenital cancer.

The V and J genes are TRBV5-1 and TRBJ1-5; D may be TRBD1 (5 bases). Germline CDR1 is SGHRS and CDR2 is YFSETQ. The V gene lost 1 base and the J gene lost 6 bases, with 14 bases spanning the gap. The CDR3 has 15 residues. The CDR3 spells CASSLSGGASQPQHF. The CDR3 DNA sequence: TGCGCCAGCAGCTTGAGTGGGGGAGCAAGTCAGCCCCAGCATTTT.

This rearrangement joins TRBV11-2 to TRBJ1-1; unclear D gene. The V gene lost 0 bases and the J gene lost 1 base, with 9 bases spanning the gap. The CDR3 is 15 amino acids. CDR1 and CDR2 from the germline V gene are SGHAT and FQNNGV. CDR3 in DNA: TGTGCCAGCAGCTTAGATAGTTATAAGAACACTGAAGCTTTCTTT. Amino acid sequence: CASSLDSYKNTEAFF.

The chain recombines TRBV28 with TRBJ2-3, with 15 bases lining up with TRBD2. This CDR3 is built from 17 residues. With V trimmed by 3 bases and J by 4 bases, 5 bases remained unmatched. Germline assignment: CDR1 MDHEN and CDR2 SYDVKM. The CDR3 DNA sequence: TGTGCCAGCAGTTTCCAGGGACTAGCGGGAGGCCCAGATACGCAGTATTTT. Encoded protein: CASSFQGLAGGPDTQYF.

The rearrangement links TRBV9 to TRBJ1-2, with D unclear. Germline V lookup: CDR1 SGDLS, CDR2 YYNGEE. V shed 0 bases and J shed 4 bases, with 7 bases lying between them. The CDR3 runs 13 residues. CDR3 sequence (DNA): TGTGCCAGCAGCGTAGGAGGGTTCTATGGCTACACCTTC. It specifies CASSVGGFYGYTF.

V and J are TRBV19 and TRBJ2-1; D may be TRBD1 (6 bases). Trimming took off 3 bases at V and 3 bases at J, with 9 bases between the two ends. This CDR3 is 14 amino acids long. The germline gives CDR1 LNHDA, CDR2 SQIVND (reference sequence). The CDR3 nucleotides are TGTGCCAGTAGTATTACAGGGAACTACAATGAGCAGTTCTTC. Residues: CASSITGNYNEQFF. The whole variable domain, filled in from reference TRBV19 and TRBJ2-1, reads DGGITQSPKYLFRKEGQNVTLSCEQNLNHDAMYWYRQDPGQGLRLIYYSQIVNDFQKGDIAEGYSVSREKKESFPLTVTSAQKNPTAFYLCASSITGNYNEQFFGPGTRLTVL.

The chain joins TRBV29-1 to TRBJ1-1; possibly TRBD1 for D (5 bases). CDR3 length equals 15 residues. The V end was cut by 4 bases, the J end by 8 bases, with 23 bases between. Germline values: CDR1 SQVTM, CDR2 ANQGSEA. The CDR3 loop is CSVVRGTGLGNEAFF. The CDR3 coding sequence is TGCAGCGTTGTCCGGGGTACGGGGCTCGGGAACGAAGCTTTCTTT.